This T cell receptor beta chain was sequenced during a study of CD8 T cells in ankylosing spondylitis. Trimming took off 0 bases at V and 9 bases at J, with 18 bases between the two ends. CDR3 size: 15 residues. Germline V gives CDR1 SGHRS, CDR2 YFSETQ. A quantitative 5'-RACE method, one with molecular barcodes, was used to make TCR beta libraries. One entry per CDR3 protein results from TCRdb running MiXCR on the 5' RACE reads. Of around 480,000 distinct CDR3 sequences listed, roughly 18% are singletons. Study outcomes and limitations: Characteristic of ankylosing spondylitis blood, it appeared, was a TCR beta motif comprising several highly homologous variants. The authors reported significant enrichment of disease-linked clones in matched ankylosing spondylitis synovial fluid. Those disease-linked clones were CD8+; they were also relatively rare in peripheral blood. Earlier reports found some motif variants in synovial fluid and blood in reactive arthritis.

This clonotype was seen at least ten times. Its specificity is not known. The chain is built from TRBV5-1 and TRBJ1-2; D may be TRBD1 (6 bases). The source is a male donor with ankylosing spondylitis. Sequencing was performed on blood, either unsorted or a sorted T cell fraction (not recorded which). The DNA of the CDR3 is TGCGCCAGCAGCTTGGCCACTTCCGCGGGGGCCAGCTACACCTTC. This translates into CASSLATSAGASYTF.